This TCR beta chain was identified in a study of OX40 agonist ivuxolimab in advanced cancers. Study overall: Clinicians treated patients with ivuxolimab, an agonistic anti-OX40 (CD134) antibody. Among those enrolled, mean age was about 60 years (range roughly 23 to 79) and 70% to 85% were male.

Study results and caveats: There were also nonresponders showing low normalized T-cell clonal expansion. The antigen specificity of the peripheral T cells (those that were expanded) was not determined.

In the case of this clone: Its antigen is still unknown.

TCRdb keeps only in-frame clones here, not all; method: immunoSEQ multiplex PCR. This table has about 84,000 clones, around four fifths appearing once. Trimming shortened V by 5 bases and J by 0 bases, and 8 bases separated the two germline ends. Germline CDR1 and CDR2: MGHDK and SYGVNS. This CDR3 comprises 15 residues. The origin of this receptor is an adult with an advanced solid tumor such as melanoma, head and neck, liver or kidney cancer. The specimen was CD4+ or CD8+ T cells sorted from blood, collected in a trial of the OX40 agonist ivuxolimab. The gene calls are TRBV25-1 and TRBJ1-6; D gene uncertain. The CDR3 is CASSLSSSYNSPLHF. The CDR3 DNA reads as TGTGCCAGCAGTCTCAGTAGCTCCTATAATTCACCCCTCCACTTT.